The text below deals with one TCR beta chain. The data belong to a study of blood T cell repertoires in COVID-19. Study details: The origin of the acute and convalescent COVID-19 samples was the United States, Italy and Spain. In each case, the material was cDNA or gDNA derived from T cells, B-cell-depleted T cells, or PBMCs.

Authors' methods: Scientists estimated how many nucleated cells there were by amplifying reference gene primers. Some clones are missing from TCRdb's copy, which holds only in-frame ones; the method was immunoSEQ multiplex PCR. For V, J and clone size, that table is used; D and trimming come from the DNA. The sample yields about 140,000 clones, around 90% seen once. The source is a woman aged 45-59 years with acute or convalescent COVID-19. The material sequenced was peripheral blood.

In nucleotides, the CDR3 is TGTGCCACCAGCAGAGGGGTCGGAGCCTACGAGCAGTACTTC. It translates to CATSRGVGAYEQYF. The rearrangement uses TRBV15 and TRBJ2-7; D is unresolved. The CDR3 is 14 amino acids. Deletions cut 1 base from V and 2 bases from J, with 9 bases between. CDR1 is LNHNV and CDR2 is YYDKDF in the germline V gene (reference sequence). The full variable domain, completed using reference TRBV15 and TRBJ2-7, is DAMVIQNPRYQVTQFGKPVTLSCSQTLNHNVMYWYQQKSSQAPKLLFHYYDKDFNNEADTPDNFQSRRPNTSFCFLDIRSPGLGDTAMYLCATSRGVGAYEQYFGPGTRLTVT.